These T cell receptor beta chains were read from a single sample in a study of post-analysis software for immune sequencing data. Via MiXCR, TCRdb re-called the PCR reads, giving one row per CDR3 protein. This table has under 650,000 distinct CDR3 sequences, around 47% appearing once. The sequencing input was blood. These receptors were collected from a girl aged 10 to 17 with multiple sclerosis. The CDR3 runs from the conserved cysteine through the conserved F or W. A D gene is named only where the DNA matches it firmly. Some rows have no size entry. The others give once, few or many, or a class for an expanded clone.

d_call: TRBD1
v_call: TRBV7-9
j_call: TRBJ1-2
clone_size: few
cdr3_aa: CASGRQGADGYTF
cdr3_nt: TGTGCCAGCGGCCGACAGGGGGCGGATGGCTACACCTTC

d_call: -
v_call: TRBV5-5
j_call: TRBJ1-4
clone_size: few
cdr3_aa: CASSLADPNEKLFF
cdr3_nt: TGTGCCAGCAGCTTGGCGGATCCCAATGAAAAACTGTTTTTT

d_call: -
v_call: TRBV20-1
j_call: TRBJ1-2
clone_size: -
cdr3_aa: CSARDTGRIGYTF
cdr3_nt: TGCAGTGCTAGAGATACAGGGCGGATTGGCTACACCTTC

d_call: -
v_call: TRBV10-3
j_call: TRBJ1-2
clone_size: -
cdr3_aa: CAISESILQGPRYGYTF
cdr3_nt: TGTGCCATCAGTGAGTCGATATTACAGGGCCCTCGCTATGGCTACACCTTC

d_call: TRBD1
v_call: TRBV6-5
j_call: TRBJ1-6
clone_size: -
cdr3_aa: CASKLQPSTGVSPLHF
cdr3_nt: TGTGCCAGCAAACTACAACCGTCGACAGGGGTGTCACCCCTCCACTTT

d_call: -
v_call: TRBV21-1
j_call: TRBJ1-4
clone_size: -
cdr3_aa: CASSKDPNEKLFF
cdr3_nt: TGTGCCAGCAGCAAGGACCCTAATGAAAAACTGTTTTTT

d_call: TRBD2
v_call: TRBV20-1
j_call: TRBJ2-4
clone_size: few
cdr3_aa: CSASQRGGLNIQYF
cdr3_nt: TGCAGTGCTAGCCAGCGGGGGGGCCTAAACATTCAGTACTTC

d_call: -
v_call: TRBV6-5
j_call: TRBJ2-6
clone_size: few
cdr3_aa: CASSTNVGANVLTF
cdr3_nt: TGTGCCAGCAGTACCAATGTTGGGGCCAACGTCCTGACTTTC

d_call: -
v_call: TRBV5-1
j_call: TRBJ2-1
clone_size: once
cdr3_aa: CASSRNVAMEGSYYNEQFF
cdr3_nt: TGCGCCAGCAGCAGGAATGTAGCGATGGAGGGATCGTACTACAATGAGCAGTTCTTC

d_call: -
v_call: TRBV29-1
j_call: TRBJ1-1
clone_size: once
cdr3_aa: CSVTRTAEAFF
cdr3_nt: TGCAGCGTTACTCGGACAGCTGAAGCTTTCTTT